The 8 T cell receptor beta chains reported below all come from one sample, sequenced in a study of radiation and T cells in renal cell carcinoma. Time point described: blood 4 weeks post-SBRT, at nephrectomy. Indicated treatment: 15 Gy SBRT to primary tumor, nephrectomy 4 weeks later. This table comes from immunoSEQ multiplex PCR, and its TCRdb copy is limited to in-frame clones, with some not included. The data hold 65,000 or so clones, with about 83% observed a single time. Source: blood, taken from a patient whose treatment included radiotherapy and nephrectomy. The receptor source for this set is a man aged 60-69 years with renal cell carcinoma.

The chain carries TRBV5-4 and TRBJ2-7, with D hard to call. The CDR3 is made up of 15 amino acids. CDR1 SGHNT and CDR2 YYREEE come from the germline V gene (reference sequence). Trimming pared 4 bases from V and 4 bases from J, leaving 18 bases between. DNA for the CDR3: TGTGCCAGCAGCCCGACCCCCCAGCCTGAATACGAGCAGTACTTC. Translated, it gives CASSPTPQPEYEQYF.

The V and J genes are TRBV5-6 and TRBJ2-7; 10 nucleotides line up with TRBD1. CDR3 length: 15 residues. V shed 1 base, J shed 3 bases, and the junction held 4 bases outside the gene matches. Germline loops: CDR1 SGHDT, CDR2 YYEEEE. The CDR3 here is CASSLPDRGIYEQYF. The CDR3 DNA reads TGTGCCAGCAGCTTGCCGGACAGGGGGATCTACGAGCAGTACTTC.

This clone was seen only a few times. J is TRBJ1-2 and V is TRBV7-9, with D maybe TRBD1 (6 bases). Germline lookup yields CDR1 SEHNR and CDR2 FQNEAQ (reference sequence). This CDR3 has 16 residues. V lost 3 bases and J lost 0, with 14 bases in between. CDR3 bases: TGTGCCAGCAGCTTTATAGGACAGCCCGCTAACTATGGCTACACCTTC. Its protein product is CASSFIGQPANYGYTF.

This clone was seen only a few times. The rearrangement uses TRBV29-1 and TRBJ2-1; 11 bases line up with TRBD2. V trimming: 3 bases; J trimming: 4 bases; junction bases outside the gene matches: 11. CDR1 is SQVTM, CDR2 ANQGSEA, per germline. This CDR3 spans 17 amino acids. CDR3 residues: CSVEGLLGLAEYNEQFF. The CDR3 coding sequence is TGCAGCGTTGAGGGGTTATTGGGACTAGCGGAATACAATGAGCAGTTCTTC.

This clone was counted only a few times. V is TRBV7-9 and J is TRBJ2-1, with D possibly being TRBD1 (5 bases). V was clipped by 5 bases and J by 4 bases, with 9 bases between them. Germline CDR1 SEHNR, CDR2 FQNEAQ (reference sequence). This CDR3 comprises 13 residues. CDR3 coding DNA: TGTGCCAGCAGCAGAGCAGGGTACAATGAGCAGTTCTTC. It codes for CASSRAGYNEQFF.

The CDR3 here is CASSSNVKAKNIQYF. DNA of the CDR3: TGTGCCAGCAGCTCAAATGTCAAAGCCAAAAACATTCAGTACTTC. The chain is built from TRBV7-9 and TRBJ2-4, with D uncertain. The CDR3 is 15 amino acids. Germline V lookup: CDR1 SEHNR, CDR2 FQNEAQ (reference sequence). V gave up 4 bases and J gave up 0 bases, with 10 bases separating them. Together with reference TRBV7-9 and TRBJ2-4, the CDR3 gives the full variable domain: DTGVSQNPRHKITKRGQNVTFRCDPISEHNRLYWYRQTLGQGPEFLTYFQNEAQLEKSRLLSDRFSAERPKGSFSTLEIQRTEQGDSAMYLCASSSNVKAKNIQYFGAGTRLSVL.

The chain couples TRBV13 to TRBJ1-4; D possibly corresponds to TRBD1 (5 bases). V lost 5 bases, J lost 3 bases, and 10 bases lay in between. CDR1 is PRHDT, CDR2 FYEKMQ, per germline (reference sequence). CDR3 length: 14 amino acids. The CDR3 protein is CASSTRQSNEKLFF. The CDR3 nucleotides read TGTGCCAGCAGCACAAGACAGTCTAATGAAAAACTGTTTTTT.

The CDR3: CASNNGREYETYGYTF. The CDR3 nucleotides are TGTGCCAGCAATAATGGTAGAGAGTACGAGACCTATGGCTACACCTTC. The V gene is TRBV5-2, the J gene TRBJ1-2. TRBV5-2 is a pseudogene segment. This CDR3 spans 16 amino acids.